A single sample is the source of the 14 T cell receptor beta chains below, sequenced in a study of OX40 agonist ivuxolimab in advanced cancers. The assay was immunoSEQ multiplex PCR, and TCRdb's table has in-frame clones only and misses some. Counted here are around 82,000 clones, less than 90% occurring once; the ten biggest clones make up about an eighth. The sequencing used CD4+ or CD8+ T cells sorted from blood, collected in a trial of the OX40 agonist ivuxolimab. Every receptor here comes from an adult with an advanced solid tumor such as melanoma, head and neck, liver or kidney cancer.

This clone was detected only a few times. The chain recombines TRBV2 with TRBJ2-3; D unresolved. Trimming shortened V by 3 bases and J by 2 bases, and 3 bases separated the two germline ends. Germline-derived CDR1 and CDR2 are SNHLY and FYNNEI. The CDR3 contains 12 residues. The chain's CDR3 is CASSDDTDTQYF. The CDR3 nucleotides are TGTGCCAGCAGTGACGACACAGATACGCAGTATTTT.

J is TRBJ2-3 and V is TRBV19; 7 bases are shared with TRBD1. Looked up from germline, CDR1 is LNHDA and CDR2 is SQIVND (reference sequence). Trimming removed 1 base from V and 4 bases from J; junction bases left unmatched: 11. This CDR3 comprises 17 residues. The CDR3 sequence: CASSIGATGFNSDTQYF. In nucleotides, the CDR3 is TGTGCCAGTAGTATAGGCGCGACAGGGTTTAACTCAGATACGCAGTATTTT.

The chain employs TRBV27 and TRBJ2-5; D may be TRBD1 (5 bases). From germline, CDR1 is MNHEY and CDR2 SMNVEV (reference sequence). V was cut by 3 bases and J by 5 bases, with 7 bases left in between. The CDR3 totals 12 residues. The CDR3 here is CASSFRGETQYF. The DNA of the CDR3 is TGTGCCAGCAGTTTTAGGGGTGAGACCCAGTACTTC.

The rearrangement uses TRBV11-3 and TRBJ1-2; D ambiguous. Between the trimmed V and J ends, which lost 1 base and 4 bases, there was a span of 13 bases. The CDR3 spans 15 residues. Germline CDR1 reads SGHNT; CDR2 reads YENEEA. The CDR3 loop is CASSLGRGSIYGYTF. The CDR3 DNA follows: TGTGCCAGCAGCTTAGGTAGAGGGAGCATCTATGGCTACACCTTC.

V usage is TRBV28 and J usage is TRBJ1-2; 9 bases map to TRBD1. V shed 6 bases and J 6 bases; nucleotides not matched to a gene: 5. Germline V gene sequence: CDR1 MDHEN, CDR2 SYDVKM. This CDR3 contains 13 residues. DNA of the CDR3: TGTGCCAGCAGAACACAGGGGGCCGATGGCTACACCTTC. It is translated as CASRTQGADGYTF.

This chain joins TRBV11-2 and TRBJ1-1; D remains ambiguous. The CDR3 is made up of 14 amino acids. Trimming removed 0 bases from V and 4 bases from J, with 9 bases in between. Germline loops: CDR1 SGHAT, CDR2 FQNNGV. In nucleotides, the CDR3 is TGTGCCAGCAGCTTAGAGGGTCCGGCCACTGAAGCTTTCTTT. Translated: CASSLEGPATEAFF.

J is TRBJ2-5 and V is TRBV6-6; TRBD2 is a possible D gene (7 bases). The end of the DNA aligns better with TRBJ2-7, so the J call may be wrong. CDR3 length: 13 amino acids. CDR1 MNHNY and CDR2 SVGAGI come from the germline V gene (reference sequence). CDR3 in DNA: TGTGCCAGCAGCGCGGGGGCGGTCTACGAGCAGTACTTC. Its translation is CASSAGAVYEQYF.

J is TRBJ2-2 and V is TRBV2; unclear D gene. Germline CDR1 reads SNHLY; CDR2 reads FYNNEI. The CDR3 is made up of 12 amino acids. Trimming removed 6 bases at V and 8 bases at J, with 10 bases between. CDR3 in amino acids: CASRAAFGELFF. Written as DNA, the CDR3 is TGTGCCAGCAGGGCCGCTTTTGGGGAGCTGTTTTTT.

This clone was observed once. The V and J genes are TRBV29-1 and TRBJ2-3; tentatively, D is TRBD2 (6 bases). Germline lookup yields CDR1 SQVTM and CDR2 ANQGSEA. The CDR3 runs 13 residues. The V end lost 5 bases, the J end lost 2 bases, and 11 bases lay between the germline ends. In nucleotides, the CDR3 is TGCAGCGTTATAGCGGAGAACACAGATACGCAGTATTTT. Protein product: CSVIAENTDTQYF.

The genes are TRBV19 and TRBJ2-7; possibly TRBD2 for D (6 bases). CDR1 LNHDA and CDR2 SQIVND come from the germline V gene (reference sequence). The CDR3 extends over 14 amino acids. Between the trimmed V and J ends, which lost 10 bases and 0 bases, there was a span of 16 bases. The CDR3: CATAPGGGSYEQYF. The CDR3 nucleotides read TGTGCCACCGCCCCTGGGGGAGGCTCCTACGAGCAGTACTTC.

This chain connects TRBV27 to TRBJ1-4; no definite D call. Germline loops: CDR1 MNHEY, CDR2 SMNVEV (reference sequence). This CDR3 comprises 13 residues. The V gene lost 5 bases and the J gene lost 7 bases, with 11 bases spanning the gap. The CDR3 region is CASSPRAGEKLFF. CDR3 DNA sequence: TGTGCCAGCAGTCCCCGTGCAGGTGAAAAACTGTTTTTT.

This clone was counted a single time. The CDR3 sequence: CASSGETGQDRYGYTF. CDR3 nucleotides: TGTGCCAGCAGCGGCGAGACAGGCCAAGATCGATATGGCTACACCTTC. This chain connects TRBV9 to TRBJ1-2; D is possibly TRBD1 (6 bases). Trimming left V 3 bases short and J 5 bases short, with 20 bases between. This CDR3 comprises 16 residues. CDR1 SGDLS and CDR2 YYNGEE come from the germline V gene.

The chain uses TRBV30 and TRBJ2-7, with 10 nucleotides matching TRBD2. Germline CDR1 reads GTSNPN; CDR2 reads SVGIG (reference sequence). The CDR3 totals 14 residues. Trimming took 0 bases from V and 5 from J; bases not matched to a gene: 4. The CDR3 is CAWSVASGSHEQYF. The CDR3 nucleotides read TGTGCCTGGAGTGTAGCTAGCGGGAGCCACGAGCAGTACTTC.

The J gene is TRBJ1-1, the V gene TRBV5-1; D unclear. The germline V gene encodes CDR1 SGHRS and CDR2 YFSETQ. The CDR3 has 14 amino acids. The V gene lost 2 bases and the J gene lost 3 bases, with 11 bases spanning the gap. The CDR3 loop is CASSLQYLDTEAFF. In DNA, the CDR3 is TGCGCCAGCAGCTTACAATACTTGGACACTGAAGCTTTCTTT.